A selection of T cell receptor beta chains follows, all from one sample in a study of brain T cells in children with intractable seizures. The protocol was immunoSEQ multiplex PCR, while the TCRdb copy is restricted to in-frame clones and leaves out a portion. The sample lists roughly 110,000 clones, 94% occurring once. Specimen: peripheral blood, collected at surgery. The origin of the receptors is a boy under three years old with hemimegalencephaly and intractable seizures. Both conserved end residues are part of each CDR3. D genes are given only for firm matches. Clone sizes are given selectively: once, few, many, or a class where the clone is expanded.

D	V	J	size	CDR3	DNA
-	TRBV24-1	TRBJ1-1	-	CATSDRASTEAFF	TGTGCCACCAGTGACCGCGCTAGCACTGAAGCTTTCTTT
TRBD2	TRBV9	TRBJ2-1	-	CASSVELAILGEQFF	TGTGCCAGCAGCGTAGAACTAGCGATCTTGGGTGAGCAGTTCTTC
-	TRBV5-1	TRBJ2-7	-	CASSLGPYYEQYF	TGCGCCAGCAGCTTGGGACCATACTACGAGCAGTACTTC
-	TRBV4-3	TRBJ1-5	-	CASSQERPDSYSNQPQHF	TGCGCCAGCAGCCAAGAGCGCCCTGACAGTTATAGCAATCAGCCCCAGCATTTT
-	TRBV18	TRBJ1-3	-	CASSPSNSGNTIYF	TGTGCCAGCTCACCGAGCAACTCTGGAAACACCATATATTTT
-	TRBV28	TRBJ1-4	-	CASSFEGQGLREKLFF	TGTGCCAGCAGTTTTGAGGGCCAAGGGCTCAGGGAAAAACTGTTTTTT
-	TRBV27	TRBJ1-1	-	CASSFLWGTEAFF	TGTGCCAGCAGTTTCCTTTGGGGAACTGAAGCTTTCTTT
TRBD2	TRBV19	TRBJ2-1	-	CASSMGRALFNEQFF	TGTGCCAGTAGTATGGGGAGGGCCTTGTTCAATGAGCAGTTCTTC
TRBD1	TRBV6-5	TRBJ2-1	-	CAIHPFRTGLNEQFF	TGTGCCATACACCCCTTCCGGACAGGGCTCAATGAGCAGTTCTTC
-	TRBV6-6	TRBJ2-3	-	CASSYGGPQGTDTQYF	TGTGCCAGCAGTTACGGAGGGCCCCAGGGCACAGATACGCAGTATTTT
-	TRBV15	TRBJ1-3	-	CATSRDYGGGNTIYF	TGTGCCACCAGCAGAGATTATGGGGGTGGAAACACCATATATTTT
-	TRBV18	TRBJ1-3	-	CASSSGSSGNTIYF	TGTGCCAGCTCCTCCGGGAGCTCTGGAAACACCATATATTTT
-	TRBV18	TRBJ1-4	-	CASSPVGGRLFF	TGTGCCAGCTCACCCGTGGGGGGAAGGCTGTTTTTT
-	TRBV28	TRBJ2-7	-	CATSRVGGHEQYF	TGTGCCACCTCCAGGGTTGGAGGCCACGAGCAGTACTTC
TRBD1	TRBV27	TRBJ2-2	-	CASSFSTGDHTGELFF	TGTGCCAGCAGTTTCTCCACAGGGGACCACACCGGGGAGCTGTTTTTT
-	TRBV3-1/TRBV3-2	TRBJ1-3	once	CASSRKKARGRGNTIYF	TGTGCCAGCAGCCGCAAGAAGGCCCGGGGGCGGGGAAACACCATATATTTT
-	TRBV6-2/TRBV6-3	TRBJ2-7	-	CASSYRLPYEQYF	TGTGCCAGCAGTTACCGGCTCCCCTACGAGCAGTACTTC
-	TRBV11-2	TRBJ2-3	-	CASSLAIDTQYF	TGTGCCAGCAGCTTAGCGATAGATACGCAGTATTTT
TRBD1	TRBV5-1	TRBJ2-7	once	CASSLSTGVGSYEQYF	TGCGCCAGCAGCTTGAGTACAGGGGTCGGGTCCTACGAGCAGTACTTC
-	TRBV12-3/TRBV12-4	TRBJ2-7	-	CASSHGQSYEQYF	TGTGCCAGCAGCCACGGACAGTCCTACGAGCAGTACTTC
TRBD2	TRBV7-3	TRBJ2-1	-	CASSFSSGRANEQFF	TGTGCCAGCAGCTTTTCTAGCGGGAGGGCCAATGAGCAGTTCTTC
-	TRBV4-1	TRBJ2-7	-	CASSDRQRTAYEQYF	TGCGCCAGCAGCGATCGTCAGAGGACTGCCTACGAGCAGTACTTC
-	TRBV7-9	TRBJ1-3	few	CASSSDRTYSGNTIYF	TGTGCCAGCAGCTCCGACAGGACCTACTCTGGAAACACCATATATTTT
-	TRBV20-1	TRBJ2-3	-	CSASERKSTDTQYF	TGCAGTGCTAGTGAGCGCAAGAGCACAGATACGCAGTATTTT
-	TRBV6-1	TRBJ1-2	-	CASSEPGRSYGYTF	TGTGCCAGCAGTGAACCGGGACGCTCCTATGGCTACACCTTC
-	TRBV24-1	TRBJ1-5	-	CATSGVREPQHF	TGTGCCACCAGTGGGGTCCGGGAGCCCCAGCATTTT
-	TRBV6-5	TRBJ2-7	-	CASSYSTGNYEQYF	TGTGCCAGCAGTTACTCAACAGGAAACTACGAGCAGTACTTC
-	TRBV5-6	TRBJ2-1	-	CASSVLTPRYNEQFF	TGTGCCAGCAGCGTCTTGACCCCCCGCTACAATGAGCAGTTCTTC
-	TRBV28	TRBJ2-3	-	CASNPPGAIQRGDTQYF	TGTGCCAGCAACCCCCCCGGGGCTATCCAAAGAGGGGATACGCAGTATTTT
TRBD2	TRBV7-8	TRBJ2-7	-	CASSLIAGGPHEQYF	TGTGCCAGCAGCCTAATAGCGGGAGGGCCCCACGAGCAGTACTTC
-	TRBV19	TRBJ1-6	once	CASSIGQSNSPLHF	TGTGCCAGTAGTATAGGGCAGTCTAATTCACCCCTCCACTTT
TRBD1	TRBV5-1	TRBJ1-3	-	CASGIGDRAISGNTIYF	TGCGCCAGCGGAATCGGAGACAGGGCTATCTCTGGAAACACCATATATTTT
TRBD2	TRBV7-2	TRBJ2-7	-	CASSSSGRAFEQYF	TGTGCCAGCAGCTCTAGCGGGAGGGCTTTCGAGCAGTACTTC
TRBD1	TRBV19	TRBJ2-1	-	CASSTGQGNNNEQFF	TGTGCCAGTAGTACTGGACAGGGCAACAACAATGAGCAGTTCTTC
-	TRBV7-8	TRBJ2-1	-	CASSLTRREQFF	TGTGCCAGCAGCCTTACCAGACGCGAGCAGTTCTTC
-	TRBV10-3	TRBJ1-4	-	CAISESGGIKLFF	TGTGCCATCAGTGAGTCGGGGGGGATAAAACTGTTTTTT
-	TRBV4-1	TRBJ1-2	-	CASSPGPNYGYTF	TGCGCCAGCAGCCCTGGACCTAACTATGGCTACACCTTC
-	TRBV11-2	TRBJ2-1	-	CASSFRADNEQFF	TGTGCCAGCAGCTTCAGGGCAGACAATGAGCAGTTCTTC
-	TRBV9	TRBJ1-4	-	CASNPGGAGEKLFF	TGTGCCAGCAACCCCGGGGGGGCGGGTGAAAAACTGTTTTTT
-	TRBV7-9	TRBJ1-5	-	CASSLNSQPQHF	TGTGCCAGCAGCTTGAACAGTCAGCCCCAGCATTTT
-	TRBV27	TRBJ2-5	-	CASSLSGRPDRGIQETQYF	TGTGCCAGCAGTTTATCGGGACGACCTGACCGGGGCATTCAAGAGACCCAGTACTTC
TRBD2	TRBV5-1	TRBJ2-7	-	CASLQVTSGGYEQYF	TGCGCCAGCCTCCAGGTCACTAGCGGGGGATACGAGCAGTACTTC
-	TRBV16	TRBJ1-1	-	CASSLGGTGAFF	TGTGCCAGCAGCCTAGGAGGGACGGGGGCTTTCTTT
TRBD1	TRBV28	TRBJ1-4	-	CASSAGTGNEKLFF	TGTGCCAGCAGTGCCGGGACAGGGAATGAAAAACTGTTTTTT
-	TRBV19	TRBJ2-7	-	CASSSPGHLYEQYF	TGTGCCAGTAGTTCCCCGGGACACCTCTACGAGCAGTACTTC
TRBD2	TRBV9	TRBJ2-7	-	CASSGGTSGHYEQYF	TGTGCCAGCAGCGGCGGGACTAGCGGGCACTACGAGCAGTACTTC
TRBD2	TRBV6-2/TRBV6-3	TRBJ2-5	-	CASSYSGLAAQTQYF	TGTGCCAGCAGTTACTCCGGACTAGCGGCCCAGACCCAGTACTTC
TRBD1	TRBV6-6	TRBJ2-7	few	CASSYPRDSSYEQYF	TGTGCCAGCAGTTACCCCCGGGACAGCTCCTACGAGCAGTACTTC
-	TRBV28	TRBJ2-1	-	CASGPFHEQFF	TGTGCCAGCGGGCCTTTCCATGAGCAGTTCTTC
-	TRBV24-1	TRBJ2-3	-	CATSDLRTAYTQYF	TGTGCCACCAGTGATTTGCGGACTGCATATACGCAGTATTTT